Listed below are T cell receptor beta chains from one sample, sequenced in a study of T cell changes during pregnancy in multiple sclerosis. Repertoires were generated with immunoSEQ multiplex PCR, while TCRdb's copy carries only in-frame clones and drops some. The table records roughly 40,000 clones, about nine tenths of them present only once. This material consisted of CD4+ T cells from peripheral blood mononuclear cells, taken before pregnancy. The source is a female donor with multiple sclerosis, enrolled in a pregnancy study. Both conserved end residues are part of each CDR3. Each record gives: D gene, J gene, V gene, clone size, CDR3 DNA, CDR3 protein. The D gene is left open where the match is weak. Where a row states a size, it is once, few, many or the class of an expanded clone; other rows omit it.

d_gene: -
j_gene: TRBJ1-2
v_gene: TRBV30
abundance: -
CDR3nt: TGTGCCTGGAGTGTAATTGAGGGAAGTGGCTACACCTTC
CDR3aa: CAWSVIEGSGYTF

d_gene: TRBD1
j_gene: TRBJ2-3
v_gene: TRBV18
abundance: once
CDR3nt: TGTGCCAGCTCCGGAACAGGGGGCGACCTAGATACGCAGTATTTT
CDR3aa: CASSGTGGDLDTQYF

d_gene: TRBD2
j_gene: TRBJ2-1
v_gene: TRBV28
abundance: -
CDR3nt: TGTGCCAGCGGACTAAACAAGCGGGATGTGCAGTTCTTC
CDR3aa: CASGLNKRDVQFF

d_gene: TRBD1
j_gene: TRBJ2-7
v_gene: TRBV4-2
abundance: -
CDR3nt: TGTGCCAGCAGCCAACTGACAGGGATTGAGTACGAGCAGTACTTC
CDR3aa: CASSQLTGIEYEQYF

d_gene: TRBD2
j_gene: TRBJ2-3
v_gene: TRBV29-1
abundance: -
CDR3nt: TGCAGCGCCTCACTAGCGGGGGGGGCTACAGATACGCAGTATTTT
CDR3aa: CSASLAGGATDTQYF

d_gene: -
j_gene: TRBJ2-7
v_gene: TRBV10-1
abundance: once
CDR3nt: TGCGCCAGCAGTGCGGACATCTCCTACGAGCAGTACTTC
CDR3aa: CASSADISYEQYF

d_gene: -
j_gene: TRBJ2-7
v_gene: TRBV29-1
abundance: -
CDR3nt: TGCAGCGTGAGGTTCCCCTCCTACGAGCAGTACTTC
CDR3aa: CSVRFPSYEQYF

d_gene: TRBD1
j_gene: TRBJ2-7
v_gene: TRBV5-1
abundance: -
CDR3nt: TGCGCCAGCAGCACGGGGACAGTACTCGGCGAGCAGTACTTC
CDR3aa: CASSTGTVLGEQYF

d_gene: TRBD2
j_gene: TRBJ2-1
v_gene: TRBV6-1
abundance: -
CDR3nt: TGTGCCAGCCGACTAGCGGACTCTTACAATGAGCAGTTCTTC
CDR3aa: CASRLADSYNEQFF

d_gene: TRBD2
j_gene: TRBJ2-1
v_gene: TRBV6-1
abundance: -
CDR3nt: TGTGCCAGCAGGACTAGCGGGGGGCATGAGCAGTTCTTC
CDR3aa: CASRTSGGHEQFF

d_gene: TRBD1
j_gene: TRBJ2-3
v_gene: TRBV9
abundance: -
CDR3nt: TGTGCCAGCAGCGTTATGACAGGGGTAACGGATACGCAGTATTTT
CDR3aa: CASSVMTGVTDTQYF

d_gene: TRBD2
j_gene: TRBJ2-7
v_gene: TRBV6-1
abundance: -
CDR3nt: TGTGCCAGCAGCCGCGGACTAGTCGACGAGCAGTACTTC
CDR3aa: CASSRGLVDEQYF

d_gene: TRBD1
j_gene: TRBJ1-2
v_gene: TRBV7-8
abundance: -
CDR3nt: TGTGCCAGCAGCGAAAAGACAGGGCCTTATGGCTACACCTTC
CDR3aa: CASSEKTGPYGYTF

d_gene: TRBD1
j_gene: TRBJ2-3
v_gene: TRBV2
abundance: -
CDR3nt: TGTGCCAGCCGGAGACAGGGAAGAGGGACAGATACGCAGTATTTT
CDR3aa: CASRRQGRGTDTQYF

d_gene: TRBD1
j_gene: TRBJ1-4
v_gene: TRBV10-3
abundance: -
CDR3nt: TGTGCCATGACAGGGGGCCCTAATGAAAAACTGTTTTTT
CDR3aa: CAMTGGPNEKLFF

d_gene: -
j_gene: TRBJ1-1
v_gene: TRBV19
abundance: -
CDR3nt: TGTGCCAGTAGTAAACTTACAGGGACACCTAAGAGGTCGACTGAAGCTTTCTTT
CDR3aa: CASSKLTGTPKRSTEAFF

d_gene: TRBD2
j_gene: TRBJ2-1
v_gene: TRBV4-3
abundance: -
CDR3nt: TGCGCCAGCAGCCCCGGGACTAGCGGAGTCAATGAGCAGTTCTTC
CDR3aa: CASSPGTSGVNEQFF

d_gene: -
j_gene: TRBJ1-4
v_gene: TRBV29-1
abundance: -
CDR3nt: TGCAGCGTTGGGGCACCCCGGGAAAAACTGTTTTTT
CDR3aa: CSVGAPREKLFF

d_gene: TRBD2
j_gene: TRBJ2-7
v_gene: TRBV7-2
abundance: few
CDR3nt: TGTGCCAGCAGCGTACTGCCTCTAGCGGCCCCCTACGAGCAGTACTTC
CDR3aa: CASSVLPLAAPYEQYF

d_gene: TRBD2
j_gene: TRBJ2-1
v_gene: TRBV30
abundance: -
CDR3nt: TGTGCCTGGAATCCCCTAGCGGGAGGGAACCATGAGCAGTTCTTC
CDR3aa: CAWNPLAGGNHEQFF

d_gene: TRBD2
j_gene: TRBJ2-1
v_gene: TRBV27
abundance: -
CDR3nt: TGTGCCAGCAGTGCCGGGACTAGCGGGATCAATGAGCAGTTCTTC
CDR3aa: CASSAGTSGINEQFF

d_gene: -
j_gene: TRBJ2-5
v_gene: TRBV7-6
abundance: -
CDR3nt: TGTGCCAGCAGCGGGAGGACCGAGACCCAGTACTTC
CDR3aa: CASSGRTETQYF

d_gene: -
j_gene: TRBJ1-1
v_gene: TRBV27
abundance: -
CDR3nt: TGTGCCAGCAGTTTATGGGGGTCAGGGGACACTGAAGCTTTCTTT
CDR3aa: CASSLWGSGDTEAFF

d_gene: -
j_gene: TRBJ1-1
v_gene: TRBV30
abundance: -
CDR3nt: TGTGCCTGGAGTGACCGCAGGGGACGAGCTTTCTTT
CDR3aa: CAWSDRRGRAFF

d_gene: -
j_gene: TRBJ1-3
v_gene: TRBV4-2
abundance: -
CDR3nt: TGTGCCAGCAGCCAAGTGGCGGGGGGAAACACCATATATTTT
CDR3aa: CASSQVAGGNTIYF

d_gene: TRBD2
j_gene: TRBJ2-4
v_gene: TRBV5-5
abundance: once
CDR3nt: TGTGCCAGCAGCCCTCTTTTGAGCGGGAGCAAAAACATTCAGTACTTC
CDR3aa: CASSPLLSGSKNIQYF

d_gene: -
j_gene: TRBJ1-1
v_gene: TRBV2
abundance: -
CDR3nt: TGTGCCAGCGGCCCGGGGATGAACACTGAAGCTTTCTTT
CDR3aa: CASGPGMNTEAFF

d_gene: -
j_gene: TRBJ1-5
v_gene: TRBV4-2
abundance: -
CDR3nt: TGTGCCAGCAGCCAAGATCTTGGCCAGCCCCAGCATTTT
CDR3aa: CASSQDLGQPQHF

d_gene: TRBD1
j_gene: TRBJ1-4
v_gene: TRBV30
abundance: -
CDR3nt: TGTGCCTGGGGGGACAGGGGCTCCGACGCGGATCGAAAACTGTTTTTT
CDR3aa: CAWGDRGSDADRKLFF

d_gene: -
j_gene: TRBJ2-1
v_gene: TRBV6-4
abundance: -
CDR3nt: TGTGCCAGCAGTGACTCCCTGCGGAGCTCCTACAATGAGCAGTTCTTC
CDR3aa: CASSDSLRSSYNEQFF

d_gene: -
j_gene: TRBJ2-3
v_gene: TRBV5-1
abundance: once
CDR3nt: TGCGCCAGCAGCATTATTACCGGGGGTCCAGATACGCAGTATTTT
CDR3aa: CASSIITGGPDTQYF

d_gene: -
j_gene: TRBJ1-1
v_gene: TRBV5-4
abundance: -
CDR3nt: TGTGCCAGCAGCCTGGACAGCACCGGGAACACTGAAGCTTTCTTT
CDR3aa: CASSLDSTGNTEAFF

d_gene: -
j_gene: TRBJ1-1
v_gene: TRBV7-9
abundance: -
CDR3nt: TGTGCCAGCAGCCTCGACGGGGTTATGGAGCCTTGGGACACTGAAGCTTTCTTT
CDR3aa: CASSLDGVMEPWDTEAFF

d_gene: -
j_gene: TRBJ1-2
v_gene: TRBV2
abundance: -
CDR3nt: TGTGCCAGCATATCAGGGATCTATGGCTACACCTTC
CDR3aa: CASISGIYGYTF

d_gene: -
j_gene: TRBJ2-3
v_gene: TRBV6-5
abundance: -
CDR3nt: TGTGCCAGCAGTTCGAGAGCAGATACGCAGTATTTT
CDR3aa: CASSSRADTQYF

d_gene: TRBD1
j_gene: TRBJ1-2
v_gene: TRBV28
abundance: -
CDR3nt: TGTGCCAGCAGTATCGACAGGGGAAAGTATGGCTACACCTTC
CDR3aa: CASSIDRGKYGYTF

d_gene: TRBD2
j_gene: TRBJ2-7
v_gene: TRBV19
abundance: -
CDR3nt: TGTGCCAGTAGTTCGCTAGCGGTGGCCTCCTACGAGCAGTACTTC
CDR3aa: CASSSLAVASYEQYF

d_gene: -
j_gene: TRBJ2-5
v_gene: TRBV10-3
abundance: -
CDR3nt: TGTGCCACCGGTAACCAAGAGACCCAGTACTTC
CDR3aa: CATGNQETQYF

d_gene: TRBD1
j_gene: TRBJ1-2
v_gene: TRBV28
abundance: few
CDR3nt: TGTGCCAGCAGTGCCACAGGGGGGGCGTACTATGGCTACACCTTC
CDR3aa: CASSATGGAYYGYTF

d_gene: -
j_gene: TRBJ2-7
v_gene: TRBV5-1
abundance: -
CDR3nt: TGCGCCAGCAGCTGGTCGAGCTACGAGCAGTACTTC
CDR3aa: CASSWSSYEQYF

d_gene: TRBD1
j_gene: TRBJ1-1
v_gene: TRBV6-6
abundance: once
CDR3nt: TGTGCCAGCAATGCCGGACAGGGGCCAGTGGGCACTGAAGCTTTCTTT
CDR3aa: CASNAGQGPVGTEAFF

d_gene: -
j_gene: TRBJ2-6
v_gene: TRBV5-4
abundance: -
CDR3nt: TGTGCCAGCAGCGCGGGATCCCGAGGCTCTGGGGCCAACGTCCTGACTTTC
CDR3aa: CASSAGSRGSGANVLTF

d_gene: -
j_gene: TRBJ1-5
v_gene: TRBV28
abundance: -
CDR3nt: TGTGCCAGCAGTTTATCGGGGGGCAATCAGCCCCAGCATTTT
CDR3aa: CASSLSGGNQPQHF

d_gene: -
j_gene: TRBJ1-2
v_gene: TRBV7-2
abundance: -
CDR3nt: TGTGCCAGCAGCTTAGATGGCAGGGACTATGGCTACACCTTC
CDR3aa: CASSLDGRDYGYTF

d_gene: -
j_gene: TRBJ2-2
v_gene: TRBV19
abundance: once
CDR3nt: TGTGCCATTACACAGGGAAATACCGGGGAGCTGTTTTTT
CDR3aa: CAITQGNTGELFF

d_gene: -
j_gene: TRBJ2-1
v_gene: TRBV11-2
abundance: -
CDR3nt: TGTGCCAGCAGGGAGGAAGAGAGCTCCTACAATGAGCAGTTCTTC
CDR3aa: CASREEESSYNEQFF

d_gene: -
j_gene: TRBJ1-5
v_gene: TRBV6-5
abundance: -
CDR3nt: TGTGCCAGCAGGATGACAGCCAATCAGCCCCAGCATTTT
CDR3aa: CASRMTANQPQHF

d_gene: TRBD1
j_gene: TRBJ2-7
v_gene: TRBV25-1
abundance: -
CDR3nt: TGTGCCAGCAGTGGACAGGGGGCGGGCACCTACGAGCAGTACTTC
CDR3aa: CASSGQGAGTYEQYF

d_gene: -
j_gene: TRBJ2-7
v_gene: TRBV5-1
abundance: -
CDR3nt: TGCGCCAGCAGCTTGTCGGGACACAACTCCTACGAGCAGTACTTC
CDR3aa: CASSLSGHNSYEQYF

d_gene: TRBD2
j_gene: TRBJ2-7
v_gene: TRBV7-2
abundance: -
CDR3nt: TGTGCCAGCAGGGGAGCGGGAGGCTATTCCTACGAGCAGTACTTC
CDR3aa: CASRGAGGYSYEQYF